The rows below give T cell receptor beta chains drawn from one sample of a study of T cell responses to AZD1222 COVID-19 vaccine. Some clones are missing from TCRdb's copy, which holds only in-frame ones; the method was immunoSEQ multiplex PCR. Counted here are some 31,000 clones, over 90% occurring once; the ten biggest clones make up around 8.1%. Sequenced material: peripheral blood, taken on day 0 of AZD1222 vaccination. These receptors were obtained from an adult in good health. Both conserved end residues are part of each CDR3. Each record gives: J gene, V gene, D gene, CDR3 protein, CDR3 DNA. D genes are given only for firm matches.

TRBJ1-2,TRBV28,NA,CASTLTGPNYGYTF,TGTGCCAGCACCCTGACAGGTCCTAACTATGGCTACACCTTC
TRBJ2-1,TRBV5-5,TRBD2,CASSLVGGGRAWNEQFF,TGTGCCAGCAGCTTGGTAGGGGGCGGGAGGGCCTGGAATGAGCAGTTCTTC
TRBJ2-1,TRBV10-3,NA,CAISVRQDVNNEQFF,TGTGCCATCAGTGTAAGGCAGGACGTGAACAATGAGCAGTTCTTC
TRBJ1-2,TRBV28,NA,CASSTAAAHSDTVKGYTF,TGTGCCAGCAGCACCGCAGCAGCCCATTCGGACACCGTGAAAGGCTACACCTTC
TRBJ1-5,TRBV6-2/TRBV6-3,NA,CASSKGREIYQPQHF,TGTGCCAGCAGTAAGGGACGGGAAATATATCAGCCCCAGCATTTT
TRBJ1-5,TRBV9,TRBD1,CASSGPGTGNQPQHF,TGTGCCAGCAGCGGACCCGGGACAGGGAATCAGCCCCAGCATTTT
TRBJ1-5,TRBV7-8,TRBD1,CASSLRGQGARNQPQHF,TGTGCCAGCAGCTTACGAGGACAGGGGGCTCGGAATCAGCCCCAGCATTTT
TRBJ1-2,TRBV15,TRBD1,CATKRGDRDNGYTF,TGTGCCACCAAACGAGGCGACAGGGACAATGGCTACACCTTC
TRBJ1-1,TRBV5-1,TRBD1,CASSRGQVNTEAFF,TGCGCCAGCAGCCGGGGACAGGTGAACACTGAAGCTTTCTTT
TRBJ1-1,TRBV3-1/TRBV3-2,NA,CASSQYNTNTEAFF,TGTGCCAGCAGTCAGTACAACACGAACACTGAAGCTTTCTTT
TRBJ1-4,TRBV5-6,NA,CASSRQTGTFEKLFF,TGTGCCAGCAGCCGGCAGACAGGTACATTTGAAAAACTGTTTTTT
TRBJ2-7,TRBV30,NA,CAWSGQYEQYF,TGTGCCTGGAGTGGGCAGTACGAGCAGTACTTC
TRBJ1-3,TRBV11-2,NA,CASSWGGGGNTIYF,TGTGCCAGCAGCTGGGGGGGAGGTGGAAACACCATATATTTT
TRBJ2-4,TRBV24-1,NA,CATSDSGKNIQYF,TGTGCCACCAGTGATTCCGGGAAAAACATTCAGTACTTC
TRBJ1-2,TRBV6-5,NA,CASSQTVNYGYTF,TGTGCCAGCAGCCAGACAGTTAACTATGGCTACACCTTC
TRBJ2-7,TRBV7-2,TRBD1,CASSLRGQGEQYF,TGTGCCAGCAGCCTCAGGGGGCAGGGCGAGCAGTACTTC
TRBJ2-7,TRBV27,NA,CASSFGYEQYF,TGTGCCAGCAGTTTCGGGTACGAGCAGTACTTC